This note documents a single T cell receptor beta chain sequence. Its cognate antigen has yet to be identified. Base qualities are not at hand, and no much larger clone is one base apart. The TCR beta CDR3 regions were amplified from RNA transcripts. For the first round of RT-PCR on the TCR CDR3, the HTBI primer set was used together with the Qiagen OneStep RT-PCR kit. Libraries were constructed in a second round of multiplex PCR, after which size selection and purification were performed. Paired-end sequencing of the libraries was performed with 100 bp reads on an Illumina HiSeq2000. Per the original workflow: SOAPnuke was used to process the raw data, throwing out any read that contained adapters or uncalled bases, had a mean Phred below 15, or lacked an exact constant-primer or identifier match. High-quality paired reads were merged using COPE v1.2.5, and each unique nucleotide sequence was defined as a clonotype. MiTCR v1.1 was used to align clonotypes to the IMGT TRBV, TRBD and TRBJ reference segments. The analysis included only V-J combinations with a frequency above 0.0001, which together covered 99% to 99.2% of the repertoires. The TCS score was defined as F50 (clonal expansion) divided by E x V (chaos), with BLOSUM62-based TCRdist calculated between CDR3 peptides within each V-J. Welch's t-statistics and random forest reduced roughly 540 V-J features to 10 to 15, which were used in a naive Bayes classifier (R e1071). The raw public data were reprocessed by TCRdb itself: fastp quality trimming at Q25, MiXCR clonotype calling, in-frame beta chains only. Rows are unified per CDR3 protein, each entry keeping the most common DNA and genes. The V and J calls reflect TCRdb's pipeline rather than the authors' work. The sample table contains some 300,000 distinct CDR3 sequences; only one count was recorded for 10% to 15% of them. Of the sample, 7% to 8.5% is held by the ten largest clones.

The CDR3 starts with the cysteine, ends with the phenylalanine, and has 14 residues. This entry keeps only the CDR3 DNA: 42 bases, framed from base 1. CDR1 KGHSH and CDR2 LQKENI are derived from the germline V gene. V is trimmed back by 4 bases and J by 3 bases, and the junction contains 3 bases that no gene match accounts for. This entry comes from a study of T cells in Graves' hyperthyroidism and ophthalmopathy (dated by TCRdb to about 2019). A note on the overall study: Peripheral blood samples were taken at the time of initial diagnosis, prior to any treatment. A discovery cohort of about a hundred patients, 43 with Graves' ophthalmopathy and over 55 with stable Graves' hyperthyroidism, was used to find distinguishing TCR V-J signatures. Prospective prediction of ophthalmopathy was tested in an independent validation cohort of some 20 hyperthyroidism patients and 15 to 17 patients who later progressed to ophthalmopathy. For training and testing, the 100 or so patients in the discovery cohort were randomly divided in a 7:3 ratio. In about 6 Graves' hyperthyroidism patients, the study also compared T-cell repertoires from thyroid tissue with T-cell repertoires from blood. After blood sampling, hyperthyroidism patients were treated with methimazole at a starting dose of 30 mg daily, and ophthalmopathy patients were treated with high-dose intravenous methylprednisolone. The paper describes TCR Vbeta CDR3 sequencing of roughly 130 peripheral blood samples, made up of under 50 ophthalmopathy patients, approximately 76 hyperthyroidism patients and about 17 progressor patients.

Here is what the overall study found, with its caveats: In cross-validation, a model built on a 13 V-J signature told ophthalmopathy apart from stable hyperthyroidism with approximately 90% sensitivity and about 81% specificity, and in testing the same model reached 80%/75%. No statistical method was used to set the sample size in advance, and investigators knew the group allocation. In validation, progression to ophthalmopathy was predicted by the model with more than 65% sensitivity and around 75% specificity, a median of approximately 7.1 months before onset. Most expanded thyroid clonotypes (frequency above 0.001) were also detected in blood, suggesting blood repertoires may reflect thyroid immune responses.

Hyperthyroidism patients were newly diagnosed, with disease duration under 2 months, and aged 18 to 65 years. Exclusion was applied to patients with uncontrolled infections, other autoimmune diseases, pregnancy or lactation. Diagnoses were based on clinical symptoms, serum thyroxine and TRAb, thyroid ultrasound and orbital computed tomography. Blood from progressor patients was collected at the time of first diagnosis with hyperthyroidism, before any ophthalmopathy symptoms had appeared. PBMCs were isolated from about 9 ml of fresh peripheral blood by Ficoll-Paque density gradient centrifugation. Progressor patients were defined as those initially diagnosed with Graves' hyperthyroidism in whom ophthalmopathy developed during follow-up. Trizol reagent was used to extract total RNA, and RNA quality was then checked on an Agilent 2100 Bioanalyzer.

This TCR was sampled from a woman aged 30 to 39 with Graves' hyperthyroidism that later progressed to Graves' ophthalmopathy. In this chain, TRBV18 is recombined with TRBJ1-5, and TRBD1 matches 7 of the central bases. Sequencing input: blood. For the CDR3, the sequence is CASSRDSDNQPQHF. At the DNA level, the sequence is TGTGCCAGCTCACGGGACAGCGACAATCAGCCCCAGCATTTT.